This T cell receptor beta chain was sequenced during a study of regulatory T cells in long-lasting Graves disease. The CDR3 length is 17 residues. V lost 7 bases, J lost 3 bases, and 23 bases lay in between. Germline CDR1 and CDR2: MDHEN and SYDVKM. This clonotype was counted at least ten times. Its antigen is unidentified. Whole-study results and caveats: TCR diversity was lower in persistent Graves' patients (versus newly diagnosed ones). There were preferences for TRBV28, TRBJ1-2 and TRBJ2-5 in persistent disease.

Time point reported: newly diagnosed GD, antithyroid drugs for less than 3 months. Researchers made the TCR library from RNA that was extracted from PBMCs. Libraries of TCR beta came from iRepertoire HTBI primers plus Arm-PCR of CDR3 regions. A single record per CDR3 protein comes from TCRdb applying MiXCR to the multiplex PCR reads. Of roughly 610,000 distinct CDR3 sequences in the sample, roughly 15% are singletons; the top ten hold around a sixth. This sample also appeared in a second study, on T cells in Graves' hyperthyroidism and ophthalmopathy. That paper notes: Patients were excluded for uncontrolled infection, other autoimmune disease, pregnancy or lactation.

This clonotype originated in a woman aged 25 to 39 with Graves disease. Source: peripheral blood mononuclear cells (PBMCs), taken at new diagnosis, from a patient treated with antithyroid drugs. The V gene is TRBV28, the J gene TRBJ2-3; tentatively, D is TRBD2 (5 bases). The CDR3 loop reads CASTTPPWKAVTDTQYF. The CDR3 DNA reads TGTGCCAGCACAACCCCCCCCTGGAAAGCGGTTACAGATACGCAGTATTTT.